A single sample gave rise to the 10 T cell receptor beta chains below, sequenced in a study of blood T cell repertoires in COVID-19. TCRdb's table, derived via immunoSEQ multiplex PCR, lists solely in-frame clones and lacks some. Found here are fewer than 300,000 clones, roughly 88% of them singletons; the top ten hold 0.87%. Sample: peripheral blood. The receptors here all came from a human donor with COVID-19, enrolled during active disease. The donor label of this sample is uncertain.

The CDR3 is CASNTGIGETQYF. In DNA form, the CDR3 reads TGTGCCAGCAATACAGGGATCGGAGAGACCCAGTACTTC. The chain combines TRBV28 with TRBJ2-5; D is possibly TRBD1 (6 bases). This CDR3 is 13 amino acids long. CDR1 and CDR2 from the germline V gene are MDHEN and SYDVKM. Trimming cost V 7 bases and J 4 bases, with 13 bases left between them.

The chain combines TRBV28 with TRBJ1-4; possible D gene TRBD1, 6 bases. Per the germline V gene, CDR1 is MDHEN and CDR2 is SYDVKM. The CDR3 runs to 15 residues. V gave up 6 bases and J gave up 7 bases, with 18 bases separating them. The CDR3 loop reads CASRTTGRGREKLFF. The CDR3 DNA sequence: TGTGCCAGCAGGACAACAGGGAGAGGGCGTGAAAAACTGTTTTTT. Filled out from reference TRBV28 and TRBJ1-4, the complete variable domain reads DVKVTQSSRYLVKRTGEKVFLECVQDMDHENMFWYRQDPGLGLRLIYFSYDVKMKEKGDIPEGYSVSREKKERFSLILESASTNQTSMYLCASRTTGRGREKLFFGSGTQLSVL.

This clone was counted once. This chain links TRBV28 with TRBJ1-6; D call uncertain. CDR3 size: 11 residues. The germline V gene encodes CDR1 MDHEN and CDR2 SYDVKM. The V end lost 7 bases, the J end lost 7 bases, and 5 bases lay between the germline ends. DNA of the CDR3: TGTGCCAGCAACTTCAATTCACCCCTCCACTTT. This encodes CASNFNSPLHF.

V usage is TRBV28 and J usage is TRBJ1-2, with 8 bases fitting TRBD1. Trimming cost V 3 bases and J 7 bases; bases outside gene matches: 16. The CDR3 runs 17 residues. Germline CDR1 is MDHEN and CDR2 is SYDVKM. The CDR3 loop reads CASSFEGWAGGVGGYTF. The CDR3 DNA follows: TGTGCCAGCAGTTTTGAAGGCTGGGCAGGGGGCGTTGGTGGCTACACCTTC.

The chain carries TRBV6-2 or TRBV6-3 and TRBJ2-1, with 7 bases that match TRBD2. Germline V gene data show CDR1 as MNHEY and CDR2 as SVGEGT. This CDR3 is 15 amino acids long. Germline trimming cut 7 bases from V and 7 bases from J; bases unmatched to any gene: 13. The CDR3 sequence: CASIPGGLGGNEQFF. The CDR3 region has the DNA TGTGCCAGCATCCCCGGAGGACTCGGGGGGAATGAGCAGTTCTTC.

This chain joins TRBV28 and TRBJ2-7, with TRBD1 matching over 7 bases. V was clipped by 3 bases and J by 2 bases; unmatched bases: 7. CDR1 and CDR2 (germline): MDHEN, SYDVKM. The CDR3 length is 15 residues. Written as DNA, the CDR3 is TGTGCCAGCAGTTTTGGGACAGAACCGACCTACGAGCAGTACTTC. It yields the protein CASSFGTEPTYEQYF.

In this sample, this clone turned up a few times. The CDR3 region is CASSYGGSNTGELFF. DNA of the CDR3: TGTGCCAGCAGTTACGGCGGGTCGAACACCGGGGAGCTGTTTTTT. The chain joins TRBV27 to TRBJ2-2; TRBD2 is a possible D gene (5 bases). The CDR3 extends over 15 amino acids. The V end was cut by 4 bases, the J end by 0 bases, with 9 bases between. Germline CDR1 MNHEY, CDR2 SMNVEV (reference sequence).

For the CDR3, the DNA is TGTGCCAGCAGTCTACGCACTCCCGGGACAGGGGGCGCGGACTATGGCTACACCTTC. Encoded protein: CASSLRTPGTGGADYGYTF. The rearrangement joins TRBV28 to TRBJ1-2; 12 nucleotides align to TRBD1. The CDR3 length is 19 residues. Germline V gene sequence: CDR1 MDHEN, CDR2 SYDVKM. Losses at the gene ends were 5 bases for V and 3 bases for J; bases not matched to a gene: 16.

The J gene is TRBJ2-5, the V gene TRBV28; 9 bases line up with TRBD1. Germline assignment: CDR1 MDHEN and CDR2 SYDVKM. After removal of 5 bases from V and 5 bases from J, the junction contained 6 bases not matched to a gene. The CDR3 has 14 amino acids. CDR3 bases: TGTGCCAGCAGTGCCACAGGGGGCGGGGAGACCCAGTACTTC. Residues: CASSATGGGETQYF.

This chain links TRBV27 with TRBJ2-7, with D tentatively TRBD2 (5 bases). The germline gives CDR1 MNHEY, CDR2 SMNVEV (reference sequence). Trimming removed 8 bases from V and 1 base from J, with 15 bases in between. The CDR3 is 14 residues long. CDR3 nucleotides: TGTGCCAGCGTAGCAGACCGAGGGTCCTACGAGCAGTACTTC. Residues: CASVADRGSYEQYF.